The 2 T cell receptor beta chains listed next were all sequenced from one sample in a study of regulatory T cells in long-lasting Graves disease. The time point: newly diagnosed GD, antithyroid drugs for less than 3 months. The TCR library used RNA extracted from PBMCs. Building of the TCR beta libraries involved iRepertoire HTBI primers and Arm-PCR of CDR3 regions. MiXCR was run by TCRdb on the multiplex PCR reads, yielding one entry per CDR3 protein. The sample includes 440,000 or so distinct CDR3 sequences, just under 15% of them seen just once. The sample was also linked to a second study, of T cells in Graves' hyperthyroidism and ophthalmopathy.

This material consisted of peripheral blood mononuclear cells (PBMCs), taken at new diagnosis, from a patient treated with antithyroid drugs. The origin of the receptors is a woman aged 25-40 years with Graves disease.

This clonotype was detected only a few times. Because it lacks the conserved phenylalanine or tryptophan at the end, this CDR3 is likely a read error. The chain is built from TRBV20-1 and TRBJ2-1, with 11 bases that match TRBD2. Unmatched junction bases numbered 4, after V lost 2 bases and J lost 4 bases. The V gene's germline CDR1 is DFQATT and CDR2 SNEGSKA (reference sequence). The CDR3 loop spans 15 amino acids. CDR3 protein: CSARRGTSGYNEQFS. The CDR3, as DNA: TGCAGTGCTAGAAGAGGGACTAGCGGTTACAATGAGCAGTTCTCC.

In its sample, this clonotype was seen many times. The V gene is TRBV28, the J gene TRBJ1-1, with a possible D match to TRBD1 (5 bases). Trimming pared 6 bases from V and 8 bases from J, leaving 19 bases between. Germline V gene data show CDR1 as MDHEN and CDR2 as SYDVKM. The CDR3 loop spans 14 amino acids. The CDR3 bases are TGTGCCAGCAGCGTCAACCACTCAGGGAGGGAAGCTTTCTTT. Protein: CASSVNHSGREAFF.